This TCR beta chain is drawn from a study of CD8 T cells in Susac syndrome. Patients with stable or active relapsing-remitting disease, all of them treatment-naive, made up the multiple sclerosis controls. RNA, at roughly 0.45 to 1 ug, was reverse transcribed with random hexamers. Amplification of TCR beta CDR3 spanned 54 Vbeta and 13 Jbeta via immunoSEQ multiplex PCR. TCRdb used MiXCR to reprocess the immunoSEQ multiplex PCR reads, holding one entry per CDR3 protein. The data contain 150,000 to 200,000 distinct CDR3 sequences, 80% to 95% of them singletons. This clonotype originated in a human donor with multiple sclerosis. The sequenced sample consisted of CD4+ T cells from PBMCs.

CDR3 protein: CASNIQSGGYEQYF. For the CDR3, the DNA is TGTGCCAGCAACATCCAATCAGGGGGCTACGAGCAGTACTTC. This chain connects TRBV6-2 or TRBV6-3 to TRBJ2-7; 7 nucleotides match TRBD1. CDR1 is MNHEY and CDR2 is SVGEGT in the germline V gene. The ends lost 7 bases at V and 3 bases at J; junction bases unmatched: 9. This CDR3 region has 14 residues.